What follows are 10 T cell receptor beta chains derived from one specimen sequenced in a study of chemoradiotherapy in HPV16-positive cancers. Assay: immunoSEQ multiplex PCR; the TCRdb copy retains only in-frame clones and omits some. Of about 68,000 clones in the sample, around nine tenths were seen once. Material: blood, obtained from a patient who underwent chemoradiotherapy. These receptors all come from a human donor with HPV-associated anogenital cancer.

The chain has TRBV7-9 and TRBJ1-5; TRBD1 matches 7 bases. The CDR3 is 14 residues long. V trimming: 5 bases; J trimming: 4 bases; junction bases outside the gene matches: 5. From germline, CDR1 is SEHNR and CDR2 FQNEAQ (reference sequence). CDR3 coding DNA: TGTGCCAGCAGCGGTCAGGGGGGAAATCAGCCCCAGCATTTT. It specifies CASSGQGGNQPQHF.

The gene calls are TRBV19 and TRBJ2-3, with D tentatively TRBD2 (6 bases). CDR3 size: 16 residues. V dropped 6 bases and J dropped 3 bases, with 19 bases sitting between them. CDR1 LNHDA and CDR2 SQIVND come from the germline V gene (reference sequence). In DNA form, the CDR3 reads TGTGCCAGTAGCGACCGGACGGTCCGGGGGACAGATACGCAGTATTTT. Protein product: CASSDRTVRGTDTQYF.

This clone was recorded only once. The rearrangement joins TRBV9 to TRBJ2-1; the match to TRBD2 covers 9 bases. Germline lookup yields CDR1 SGDLS and CDR2 YYNGEE. Losses at the gene ends were 2 bases for V and 8 bases for J; bases not matched to a gene: 5. The CDR3 is made up of 14 amino acids. The CDR3 protein is CASSVAGGPDEQFF. The CDR3 DNA reads as TGTGCCAGCAGCGTCGCGGGGGGGCCGGATGAGCAGTTCTTC. The full variable domain, rest sourced from reference TRBV9 and TRBJ2-1, is DSGVTQTPKHLITATGQRVTLRCSPRSGDLSVYWYQQSLDQGLQFLIQYYNGEERAKGNILERFSAQQFPDLHSELNLSSLELGDSALYFCASSVAGGPDEQFFGPGTRLTVL.

The chain combines TRBV10-1 with TRBJ2-1, with D possibly called TRBD1 or TRBD2 (5 bases each). The CDR3 is made up of 14 amino acids. V was cut by 2 bases and J by 7 bases, with 12 bases left in between. Germline-derived CDR1 and CDR2 are WNHNN and SYGVQD (reference sequence). CDR3: CASSELRGANEQFF. CDR3 DNA sequence: TGCGCCAGCAGTGAGCTACGAGGGGCTAATGAGCAGTTCTTC.

V is TRBV19 and J is TRBJ1-1; tentative D call: TRBD1 (5 bases). V lost 7 bases and J 3 bases, leaving 15 bases between the germline ends. The CDR3 consists of 14 residues. Germline loops: CDR1 LNHDA, CDR2 SQIVND (reference sequence). The CDR3 loop reads CASIHQGGYTEAFF. CDR3 nucleotide sequence: TGTGCCAGTATTCACCAGGGCGGGTACACTGAAGCTTTCTTT. Complete variable domain (other parts from reference TRBV19 and TRBJ1-1): DGGITQSPKYLFRKEGQNVTLSCEQNLNHDAMYWYRQDPGQGLRLIYYSQIVNDFQKGDIAEGYSVSREKKESFPLTVTSAQKNPTAFYLCASIHQGGYTEAFFGQGTRLTVV.

The chain combines TRBV27 with TRBJ2-2; a possible D gene is TRBD1 (9 bases). Germline CDR1 reads MNHEY; CDR2 reads SMNVEV (reference sequence). This CDR3 spans 15 amino acids. The germline V and J ends were trimmed by 6 bases and 5 bases, with 16 bases remaining between them. In nucleotides, the CDR3 is TGTGCCAGCAGGCGGGGGGACAGGGCAACCGGGGAGCTGTTTTTT. The encoded protein is CASRRGDRATGELFF.

The chain uses TRBV6-6 and TRBJ1-1; TRBD1 matches at 7 bases. Germline trimming cut 0 bases from V and 6 bases from J; bases unmatched to any gene: 4. The germline CDR1 and CDR2 sequences are MNHNY and SVGAGI (reference sequence). This CDR3 is built from 14 residues. As DNA, the CDR3 is TGTGCCAGCAGTTACTCGGACAGGATCGCTGAAGCTTTCTTT. This codes for CASSYSDRIAEAFF.

The gene calls are TRBV7-9 and TRBJ2-2; D is unclear. The CDR3 has 14 amino acids. V lost 4 bases to trimming and J lost 2 bases, with 8 bases between them. Germline CDR1 reads SEHNR; CDR2 reads FQNEAQ (reference sequence). CDR3 in DNA: TGTGCCAGCAGCTCCCCGGAAAACACCGGGGAGCTGTTTTTT. Protein sequence: CASSSPENTGELFF.

This chain connects TRBV28 to TRBJ1-3, with D maybe TRBD1 (5 bases). From germline, CDR1 is MDHEN and CDR2 SYDVKM. The CDR3 extends over 17 amino acids. Between the trimmed V and J ends, which lost 3 bases and 0 bases, there was a span of 15 bases. In nucleotides, the CDR3 is TGTGCCAGCAGTTTGCTCCCGGGGCTGAACTCTGGAAACACCATATATTTT. This sequence encodes CASSLLPGLNSGNTIYF.

The chain carries TRBV6-5 and TRBJ1-4; D perhaps matches TRBD1 (5 bases). Germline CDR1 is MNHEY and CDR2 is SVGAGI. This CDR3 has 15 amino acids. Trimming cost V 6 bases and J 3 bases, with 14 bases left between them. CDR3 residues: CASSLQGTPNEKLFF. The DNA for the CDR3 is TGTGCCAGCAGCCTTCAGGGAACCCCTAATGAAAAACTGTTTTTT.